This T cell receptor beta chain was recovered during a study of blood T cell repertoires in COVID-19. Study in general: Spain, Italy and the United States supplied samples that represented acute and convalescent COVID-19. Nucleic acid was either cDNA or gDNA, and it came from T cells, B-cell-depleted T cells, or PBMCs.

The Seattle patients joined while their infection was active and were tracked longitudinally afterward. Per the study methods: Reference gene primer amplification gave nucleated cell count estimates. Some clones are missing from TCRdb's copy, which holds only in-frame ones; the method was immunoSEQ multiplex PCR. V and J calls and clone size follow that table, whereas D and trimming were derived from the DNA. The table includes around 31,000 clones, roughly 87% detected once. Germline loops: CDR1 LGHDT, CDR2 YNNKEL (reference sequence). The CDR3 spans 18 residues. The ends lost 0 bases at V and 4 bases at J; junction bases unmatched: 7.

The source is a man aged 55 to 69 with COVID-19, enrolled during active disease. Material: peripheral blood. This chain links TRBV3-1 (or the pseudogene TRBV3-2) with TRBJ2-2; TRBD2 matches 11 bases. As DNA, the CDR3 is TGTGCCAGCAGCCAAGACCCCCCTAGCGGGGGGAGCACCGGGGAGCTGTTTTTT. Its protein product is CASSQDPPSGGSTGELFF.